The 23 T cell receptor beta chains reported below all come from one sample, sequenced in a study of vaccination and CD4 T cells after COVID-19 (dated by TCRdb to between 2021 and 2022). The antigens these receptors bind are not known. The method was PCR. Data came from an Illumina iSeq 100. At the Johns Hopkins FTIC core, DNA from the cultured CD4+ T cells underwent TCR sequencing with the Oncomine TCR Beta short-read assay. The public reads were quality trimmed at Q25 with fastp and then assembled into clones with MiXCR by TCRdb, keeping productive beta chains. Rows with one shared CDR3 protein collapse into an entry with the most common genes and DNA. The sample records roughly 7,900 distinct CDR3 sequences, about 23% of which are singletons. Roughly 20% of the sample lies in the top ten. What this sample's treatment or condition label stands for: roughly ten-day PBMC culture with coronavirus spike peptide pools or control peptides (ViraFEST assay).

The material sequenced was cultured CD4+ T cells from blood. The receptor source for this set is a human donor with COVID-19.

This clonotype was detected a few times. CDR3 coding DNA: TGTGCCAGTGAGTCCTTCCAGGGGGGGTCCACTGAAGCTTTCTTT. Amino acid sequence: CASESFQGGSTEAFF. The rearrangement uses TRBV19 and TRBJ1-1; 7 nucleotides agree with TRBD1. The CDR3 totals 15 residues. Germline V gene data show CDR1 as LNHDA and CDR2 as SQIVND (reference sequence). The V segment lost 8 bases and the J segment 4 bases; nucleotides outside the gene matches: 13.

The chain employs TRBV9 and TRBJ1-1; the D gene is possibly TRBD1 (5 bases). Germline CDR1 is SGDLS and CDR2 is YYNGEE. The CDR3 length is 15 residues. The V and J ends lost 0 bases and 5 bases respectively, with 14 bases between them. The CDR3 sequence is CASSVGEAGWTEAFF. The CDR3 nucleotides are TGTGCCAGCAGCGTAGGGGAGGCAGGGTGGACTGAAGCTTTCTTT.

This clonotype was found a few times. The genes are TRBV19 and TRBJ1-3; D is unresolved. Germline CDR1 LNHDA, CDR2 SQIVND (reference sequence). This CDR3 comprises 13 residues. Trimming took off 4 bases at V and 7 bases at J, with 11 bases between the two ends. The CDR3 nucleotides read TGTGCCAGTAGTACCCTTGAGGCGAACACCATATATTTT. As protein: CASSTLEANTIYF.

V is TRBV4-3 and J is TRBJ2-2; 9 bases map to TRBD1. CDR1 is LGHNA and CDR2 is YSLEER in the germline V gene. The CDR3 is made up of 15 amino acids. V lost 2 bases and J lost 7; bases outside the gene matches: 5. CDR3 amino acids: CASSQRDRVVGELFF. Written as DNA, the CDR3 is TGCGCCAGCAGCCAACGGGACAGGGTGGTCGGGGAGCTGTTTTTT.

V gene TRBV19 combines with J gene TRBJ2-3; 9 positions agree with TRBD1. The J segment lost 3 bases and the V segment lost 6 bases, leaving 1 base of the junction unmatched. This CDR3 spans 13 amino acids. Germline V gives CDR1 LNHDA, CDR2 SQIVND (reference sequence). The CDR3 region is CASRDRGTDTQYF. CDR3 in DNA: TGTGCCAGTAGGGACAGGGGTACAGATACGCAGTATTTT.

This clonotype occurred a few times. This chain's CDR3 is CAWSPTVSNQPQHF. CDR3 in DNA: TGTGCCTGGAGTCCGACCGTCAGCAATCAGCCCCAGCATTTT. The gene calls are TRBV30 and TRBJ1-5; D ambiguous. The length of the CDR3 is 14 residues. CDR1 GTSNPN and CDR2 SVGIG come from the germline V gene (reference sequence). Deletions cut 2 bases from V and 1 base from J, with 9 bases between.

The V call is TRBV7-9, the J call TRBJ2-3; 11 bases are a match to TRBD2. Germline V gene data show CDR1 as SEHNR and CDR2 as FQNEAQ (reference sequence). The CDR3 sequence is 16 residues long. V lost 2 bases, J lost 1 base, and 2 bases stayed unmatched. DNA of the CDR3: TGTGCCAGCAGCTTAATTAGCGGGGGGGGCACAGATACGCAGTATTTT. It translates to CASSLISGGGTDTQYF.

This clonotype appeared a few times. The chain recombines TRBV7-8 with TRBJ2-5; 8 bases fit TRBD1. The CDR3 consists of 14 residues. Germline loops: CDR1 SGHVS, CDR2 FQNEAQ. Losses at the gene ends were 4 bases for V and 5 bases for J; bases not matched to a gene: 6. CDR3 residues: CASSSTGGWETQYF. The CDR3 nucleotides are TGTGCCAGCAGCTCAACAGGGGGATGGGAGACCCAGTACTTC.

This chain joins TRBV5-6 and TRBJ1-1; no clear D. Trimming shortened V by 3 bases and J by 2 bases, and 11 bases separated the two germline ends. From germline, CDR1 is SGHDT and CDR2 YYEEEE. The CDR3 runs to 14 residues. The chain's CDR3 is CASSSGLPNTEAFF. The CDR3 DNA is TGTGCCAGCAGCTCTGGACTGCCCAACACTGAAGCTTTCTTT.

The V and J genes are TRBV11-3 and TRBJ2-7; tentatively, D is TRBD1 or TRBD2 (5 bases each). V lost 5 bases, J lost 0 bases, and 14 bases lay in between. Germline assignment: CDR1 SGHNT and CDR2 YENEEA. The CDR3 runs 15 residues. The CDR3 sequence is CASSRSGGSSYEQYF. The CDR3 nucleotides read TGTGCCAGCAGCCGTTCTGGGGGAAGCTCCTACGAGCAGTACTTC. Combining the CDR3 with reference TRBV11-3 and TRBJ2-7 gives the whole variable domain EAGVVQSPRYKIIEKKQPVAFWCNPISGHNTLYWYLQNLGQGPELLIRYENEEAVDDSQLPKDRFSAERLKGVDSTLKIQPAELGDSAVYLCASSRSGGSSYEQYFGPGTRLTVT.

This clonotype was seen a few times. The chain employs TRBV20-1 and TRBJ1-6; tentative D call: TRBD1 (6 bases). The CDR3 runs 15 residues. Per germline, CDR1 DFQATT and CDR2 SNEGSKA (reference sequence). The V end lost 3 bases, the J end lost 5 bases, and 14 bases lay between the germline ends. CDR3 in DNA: TGCAGTGCTAGTCCCCGGGACACCGATAATTCACCCCTCCACTTT. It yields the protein CSASPRDTDNSPLHF.

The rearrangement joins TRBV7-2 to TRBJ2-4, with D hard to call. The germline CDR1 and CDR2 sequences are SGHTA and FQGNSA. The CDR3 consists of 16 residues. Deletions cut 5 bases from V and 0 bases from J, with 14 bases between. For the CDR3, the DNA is TGTGCCAGCAGCCCGGACCATTCACTAGCCAAAAACATTCAGTACTTC. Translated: CASSPDHSLAKNIQYF.

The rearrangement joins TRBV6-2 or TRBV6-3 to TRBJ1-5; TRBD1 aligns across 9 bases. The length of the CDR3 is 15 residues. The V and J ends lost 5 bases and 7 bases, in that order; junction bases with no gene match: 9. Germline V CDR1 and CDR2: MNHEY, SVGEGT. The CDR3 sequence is CASSPIQGARQPQHF. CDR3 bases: TGTGCCAGCAGTCCCATACAGGGGGCGCGGCAGCCCCAGCATTTT.

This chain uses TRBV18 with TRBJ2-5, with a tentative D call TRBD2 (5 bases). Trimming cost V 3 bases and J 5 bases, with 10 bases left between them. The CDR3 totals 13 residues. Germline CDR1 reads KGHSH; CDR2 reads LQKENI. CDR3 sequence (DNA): TGTGCCAGCTCACCCCGGGGTGGCGAGACCCAGTACTTC. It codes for CASSPRGGETQYF.

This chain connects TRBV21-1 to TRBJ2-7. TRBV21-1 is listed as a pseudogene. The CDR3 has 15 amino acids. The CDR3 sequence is CASSKCSGGSYEQYF. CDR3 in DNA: TGTGCCAGCAGCAAATGTTCCGGTGGCTCCTACGAGCAGTACTTC.

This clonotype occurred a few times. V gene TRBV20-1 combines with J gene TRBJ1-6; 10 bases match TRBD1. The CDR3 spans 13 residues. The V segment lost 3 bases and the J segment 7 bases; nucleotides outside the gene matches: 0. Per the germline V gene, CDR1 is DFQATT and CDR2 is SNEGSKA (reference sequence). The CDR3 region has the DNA TGCAGTGCTAGGGGACAGGGGAATTCACCCCTCCACTTT. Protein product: CSARGQGNSPLHF.

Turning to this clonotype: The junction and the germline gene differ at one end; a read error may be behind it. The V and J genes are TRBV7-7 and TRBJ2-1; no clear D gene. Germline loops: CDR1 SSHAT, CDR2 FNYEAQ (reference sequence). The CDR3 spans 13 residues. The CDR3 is CASSAGEYNEQFF. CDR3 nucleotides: TGTGCTAGCAGCGCCGGCGAGTACAATGAGCAGTTCTTC.

The CDR3 DNA follows: TGTGCCAGCAGCACCTATAGGACAGGGTCTTCCTCCTATAATTCACCCCTCCACTTT. It specifies CASSTYRTGSSSYNSPLHF. The chain recombines TRBV5-6 with TRBJ1-6, with 8 positions matching TRBD1. The CDR3 extends over 19 amino acids. Germline loops: CDR1 SGHDT, CDR2 YYEEEE. V dropped 4 bases and J dropped 0; count of bases not matched to a gene: 12.

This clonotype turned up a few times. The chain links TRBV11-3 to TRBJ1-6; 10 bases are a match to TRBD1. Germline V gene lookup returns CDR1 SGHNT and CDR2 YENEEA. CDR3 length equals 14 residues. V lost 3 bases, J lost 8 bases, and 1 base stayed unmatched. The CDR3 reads CASSFGTGDSPLHF. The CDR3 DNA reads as TGTGCCAGCAGCTTCGGGACAGGGGATTCACCCCTCCACTTT.

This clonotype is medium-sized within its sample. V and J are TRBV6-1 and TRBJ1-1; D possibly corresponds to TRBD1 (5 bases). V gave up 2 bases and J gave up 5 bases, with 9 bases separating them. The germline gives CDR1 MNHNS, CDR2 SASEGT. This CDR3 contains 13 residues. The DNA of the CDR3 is TGTGCCAGCAGTGAACGGGGGAGAACTGAAGCTTTCTTT. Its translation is CASSERGRTEAFF.

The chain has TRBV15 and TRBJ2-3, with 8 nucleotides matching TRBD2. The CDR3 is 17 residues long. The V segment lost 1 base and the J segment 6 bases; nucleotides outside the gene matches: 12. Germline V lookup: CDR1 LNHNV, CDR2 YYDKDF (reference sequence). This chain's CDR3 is CATSRGREWRGGDTQYF. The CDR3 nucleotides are TGTGCCACCAGCAGAGGTCGGGAGTGGCGCGGGGGGGATACGCAGTATTTT.

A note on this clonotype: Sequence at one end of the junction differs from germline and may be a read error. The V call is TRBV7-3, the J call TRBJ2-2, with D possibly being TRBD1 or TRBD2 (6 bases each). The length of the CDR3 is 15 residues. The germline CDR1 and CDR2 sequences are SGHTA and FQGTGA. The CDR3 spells CASSLRGASTGGLFF. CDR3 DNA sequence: TGTGCCAGCAGCTTAAGGGGGGCCAGCACCGGGGGGCTGTTTTTT.

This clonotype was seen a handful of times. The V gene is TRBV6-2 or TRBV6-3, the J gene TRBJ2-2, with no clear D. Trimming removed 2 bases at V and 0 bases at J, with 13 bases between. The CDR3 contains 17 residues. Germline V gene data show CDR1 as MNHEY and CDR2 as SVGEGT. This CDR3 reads CASSYQTARANTGELFF. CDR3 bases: TGTGCCAGCAGTTACCAAACAGCAAGGGCGAACACCGGGGAGCTGTTTTTT.